This note documents a single T cell receptor beta chain sequence. The data originate from a study of blood T cell repertoires in COVID-19. Overall study context: Samples taken during acute and convalescent COVID-19 were collected in the United States, Italy and Spain. Sample material is recorded as cDNA or gDNA derived from T cells, B-cell-depleted T cells, or PBMCs.

As handled by the study authors: Researchers report that nucleated cell counts were estimated from reference gene primer amplification. Assay: immunoSEQ multiplex PCR; the TCRdb copy retains only in-frame clones and omits some. V and J calls and clone size come straight from that table; D and trimming were deduced from the DNA. Seen here are about 230,000 clones, roughly 83% observed once, and the top ten hold around 25%. The sequenced material came from peripheral blood. This clonotype originated in a man aged 35 to 55 with acute or convalescent COVID-19.

The CDR3 DNA follows: TGTGCCAGCAGTTTACGTCAGCGGGAAGAGCAGTTCTTC. Translating it yields CASSLRQREEQFF. V usage is TRBV12-3 or TRBV12-4 and J usage is TRBJ2-1, with TRBD2 matching 7 bases. The ends lost 2 bases at V and 10 bases at J; junction bases unmatched: 5. This CDR3 has 13 amino acids.